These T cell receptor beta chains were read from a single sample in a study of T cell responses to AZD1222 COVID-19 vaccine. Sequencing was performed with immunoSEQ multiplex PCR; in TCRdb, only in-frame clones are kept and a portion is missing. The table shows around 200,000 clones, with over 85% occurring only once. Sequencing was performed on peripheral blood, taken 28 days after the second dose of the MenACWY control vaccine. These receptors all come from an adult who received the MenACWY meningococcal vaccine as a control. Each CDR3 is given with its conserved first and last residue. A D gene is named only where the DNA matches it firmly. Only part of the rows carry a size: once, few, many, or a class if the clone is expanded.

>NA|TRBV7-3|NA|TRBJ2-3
CASSLGDYTDTQYF
TGTGCCAGCAGCTTGGGAGATTACACAGATACGCAGTATTTT
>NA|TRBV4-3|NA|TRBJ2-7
CASSRYRQGSYEQYF
TGCGCCAGCAGCCGGTACAGGCAGGGTAGCTACGAGCAGTACTTC
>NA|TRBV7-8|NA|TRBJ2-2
CASSLLIGPPANTGELFF
TGTGCCAGCAGCTTATTGATCGGCCCCCCAGCGAACACCGGGGAGCTGTTTTTT
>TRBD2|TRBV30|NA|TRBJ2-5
CAWSSGGAQETQYF
TGTGCCTGGAGCTCCGGGGGGGCCCAAGAGACCCAGTACTTC
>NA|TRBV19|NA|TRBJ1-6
CASRGRGGHRNSPLHF
TGTGCCAGTAGGGGTCGGGGAGGACACCGGAATTCACCCCTCCACTTT
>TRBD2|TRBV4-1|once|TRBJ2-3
CASSQVTSGSLSTDTQYF
TGCGCCAGCAGCCAAGTGACTAGCGGGAGCCTTAGCACAGATACGCAGTATTTT
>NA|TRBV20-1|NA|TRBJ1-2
CSASWPPPAYGYTF
TGCAGTGCTAGTTGGCCACCTCCTGCCTATGGCTACACCTTC
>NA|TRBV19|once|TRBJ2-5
CASSPQGGETQYF
TGTGCCAGTAGTCCCCAAGGAGGGGAGACCCAGTACTTC
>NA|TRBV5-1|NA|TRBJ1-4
CASSLRGTQIEKLFF
TGCGCCAGCAGCTTAAGGGGGACGCAGATTGAAAAACTGTTTTTT
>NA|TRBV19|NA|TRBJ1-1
CASTDTRPNTEAFF
TGTGCCAGTACTGACACGCGTCCGAACACTGAAGCTTTCTTT